This TCR beta chain was recovered during a study of blood T cell repertoires in COVID-19. Across the whole study: Samples of COVID-19 (acute and convalescent) were obtained from the United States, Italy and Spain.

This clone was seen only a few times. In the original analysis: Amplification of reference gene primers was used by the study to estimate nucleated cell counts. Sequencing used immunoSEQ multiplex PCR; TCRdb keeps in-frame clones, though not all of them. The D gene and trimming were derived from the DNA, and the V and J assignments and clone size from that table. The sample carries more than 250,000 clones, approximately 85% recorded once. Per the germline V gene, CDR1 is LGHDT and CDR2 is YNNKEL (reference sequence). There are 17 residues in the CDR3. The V end lost 4 bases, the J end lost 8 bases, and 23 bases lay between the germline ends. Enrollees, roughly 18 to 90 years old, lived in some 24 US areas. Recovered participants had two consecutive negative NP/OP PCR tests, healthcare professional clearance, or symptom resolution.

This chain links TRBV3-1 (or the pseudogene TRBV3-2) with TRBJ1-4; D is undetermined. The sequence was collected from a man in his thirties or forties who had recovered from COVID-19. Material: PBMCs or T cells enriched from blood (not recorded which). The CDR3 is CASSLTFSGGLREKLFF. The CDR3 bases are TGTGCCAGCAGCCTCACCTTCAGCGGTGGTCTGCGGGAAAAACTGTTTTTT.